This TCR beta chain was sequenced in a study of cytomegalovirus exposure and HLA in healthy donors (dated by TCRdb to between 2016 and 2019). The study in broad terms: An earlier analysis of some 500 of the donors reported about 290 Gb of sequence data and 100 million to 130 million unique TCR beta sequences from 190 million or so T cells. Of the roughly 430 genotyped donors, around 81% fell in the genetic ancestry cluster associated with self-reported Caucasian donors. Donor age, sex, ethnicity and CMV serostatus were collected together with the repertoire data. The later analysis used no new phenotypic data to find candidate immune exposures, relying instead on TCR beta sequences and their occurrence across donors. The study aimed to test whether signatures of past pathogen exposure could be identified by cataloging public T cell receptors. About five DR-DQ haplotypes were treated as single units for association and clustering because of strong linkage in the cohort. The T cell repertoires of 670 or so subjects were profiled by immunosequencing and related to cytomegalovirus serostatus. Roughly 300 gigabases of sequencing data and around 90 million unique TCR sequences made up an early release that covered over 550 HLA-typed donors. Every discovery cohort repertoire had been produced on one sequencing platform. To study patterns of TCR occurrence, a later analysis re-analyzed previously published TCR beta repertoires from around 660 donors and added high-resolution HLA genotyping. In addition to the first cohort of 500 to 850 subjects, a separate validation cohort of about 120 different subjects was used. The study combined high-throughput TCR immunosequencing, statistical association of individual TCRs with disease status, and machine learning to predict cytomegalovirus infection status. An earlier analysis of 587 of the donors used high-throughput TCR beta sequencing to judge whether each TCR beta V gene segment behaved as functional or pseudogenic. Among some 400 genotyped donors of the cohort, an average of around 250,000 unique TCR beta nucleotide sequences was sequenced per donor, of which 15% to 20% were non-productive. Class I and class II HLA loci were covered by the typing at four-digit resolution. Genome-wide SNP genotypes for about 65% of the 666 donors were used in a later genetic analysis, which treated that subset as a discovery cohort. The number of donors typed differed by locus, with about 629-640 for A, B, C, DRB1 and DQB1, roughly 550 for DQA1, about 610 for DPA1, and some 440 for DPB1.

Broad study findings and their caveats: Sequencing depth was assumed to be roughly uniform across donors in the presence/absence analyses, though that assumption may not hold. In a later analysis, TCR association rates were found to vary across HLA loci, with the most associated TCRs seen for DRB1 alleles and the fewest for HLA-C alleles. The study listed 150 to 200 TCR beta chains as associated with cytomegalovirus. When HLA alleles, especially DR and DQ, strongly co-occurred, attributing TCR associations to individual alleles was difficult. In a later analysis, 16,951 TCR beta sequences were associated with specific HLA alleles at a false discovery rate of 0.05. Immune exposure information for the cohort was limited to CMV serostatus. About 17 rarely observed V segments, including chromosome 9 orphons, were excluded from the earlier analysis of approximately 600 of the donors because counts were too low. A further reported finding was that TCR beta sequences accurately predicted the HLA-A and HLA-B alleles for most subjects in the first cohort. In an earlier analysis of roughly 500 of the donors, most TCR beta V segments appeared in productive rearrangements about 87% or about 30% of the time, broadly matching IMGT annotations. A few of the identified cytomegalovirus-associated TCR beta chains were confirmed in vitro to be specific for cytomegalovirus antigens. Compared with equally common non-associated chains, HLA-associated TCR beta chains in a later analysis were more clonally expanded and had lower generation probabilities. Because HLA typing was unavailable for some donors at each locus, only the typed subset was used in association tests. Linkage disequilibrium might explain the correlated functional status among segregating V segments, but an unknown experimental factor could not be ruled out. A later genetic analysis reported fewer N-insertions in productive TCRs among donors in an Asian-associated ancestry cluster than the 666-donor mean. A cluster of highly shared sequence variants was judged likely to represent a technical artifact of the sequencing pipeline. Several of the top co-occurrence clusters appeared to be linked to parvovirus B19, influenza, CMV and Epstein-Barr virus, according to a later analysis. It was suggested by the authors that the approach could potentially be generalized to other disease states and immunological phenotypes. Across donors, most TCR sequences were observed very rarely, whereas some public TCRs were present in many individuals. The classifier was reported to diagnose cytomegalovirus status with high specificity and sensitivity in both the original and validation cohorts. Some IMGT-functional V segments, including TRBV6-2 and TRBV6-3, could not be distinguished by the 87-base-pair reads and were therefore excluded. An association between a missense DCLRE1C variant and V-gene and J-gene trimming of TCR beta chains was found in a later genetic analysis and replicated in an independent cohort. Most CMV-associated TCR beta chains appeared to be HLA-restricted in a later analysis, and the HLA associations seemed to be driven largely by CMV exposure. The cohort was sequenced for TCR beta chains only, and without alpha or paired-chain data the features that could be detected were limited.

Library preparation employed the immunoSEQ multiplex PCR assay. The multiplex PCR relied on a mix of 60 forward primers for TCR Vbeta segments and 13 reverse primers for TCR Jbeta segments. Amplification of the CDR3 region of rearranged TCR beta genes was performed with a multiplex PCR assay on genomic DNA. The amplified TCR beta libraries were sequenced on the Illumina HiSeq System as 87-base-pair reads. In the paper's pipeline: Across the 500 to 750 repertoires, a later analysis counted tens of millions of unique TCR beta chains, around 11 million of which were shared by at least two donors. Raw reads were error-corrected and collapsed into unique sequences with a nearest-neighbor algorithm that merged closely related sequences to remove PCR and sequencing errors. To assign V, D and J gene segments, CDR3 sequences were aligned to IMGT reference sequences. For a sequence to be retained, a match of at least six nucleotides was required to both a V gene segment and a J gene segment. Rearrangements were called productive when the CDR3 lacked stop codons and stayed in frame with V and J; all others were non-productive. CDR3 was defined according to IMGT convention as the region running from the second conserved V-encoded cysteine to the conserved J-encoded phenylalanine. The earlier analysis of about 620 of the donors excluded sequences that lacked an unambiguous match to a single V gene segment. An earlier analysis of almost 600 of the donors classified V segments as functional when productive rearrangements were above 56.7% and as segregating when the standard deviation between donors was above 5%. A statistical classification framework was built for diagnosing cytomegalovirus status from the catalog of TCR beta chain sequences. A later analysis assigned V and J genes by comparing TCR nucleotide sequences with IMGT/GENE-DB human TR gene sequences. The TCRdist pipeline was used in a later analysis to assign CDR3 sequences and most-parsimonious VDJ recombination scenarios. In a later analysis, each TCR beta chain was defined by its CDR3 amino acid sequence together with its V-gene family, and reads lacking a unique V-gene family were excluded. As a way to deal with suspected cross-contamination and a sequencing artifact, a later analysis dropped 592 nucleotide sequences that were highly shared and had low generation probability. In a later analysis, a clonal expansion index for each public chain was calculated from normalized within-repertoire ranks of inferred template counts. In a later analysis, generation probabilities were computed using a VDJ recombination model fitted to out-of-frame rearrangements, and the results were checked against IGoR. In a later analysis, TCR-TCR, TCR-HLA and TCR-CMV co-occurrence was scored with hypergeometric tests, and a repertoire-size bias correction was applied to TCR pairs. False discovery rates were estimated in a later analysis by permuting HLA or CMV assignments 20 times. In a later analysis, co-occurring TCRs were grouped with DBSCAN, and TCRdist sequence similarity was added when clustering was performed within HLA-allele-positive subsets. Repertoires with fewer than 30,000 or more than 120,000 public chains were left out of co-occurrence clustering, as were about 5 repertoires with anomalous nucleotide sharing. The table was pulled from immuneACCESS by TCRdb, which kept in-frame rearrangements only. Such tables lose some clones; where checked, under half of the loss comes from unresolved V genes, and the rest has no known cause. V and J calls and clone size are given by that table; D and trimming were obtained from the DNA. Here the sample has some 180,000 clones; about 80% occur a single time. The ten largest clonotypes hold approximately 1.5% of the sample.

In total, over 600 healthy bone marrow donors made up the cohort. Cohort members were all nominally healthy when sampled, although unrecorded immune exposures were likely present. The donor was CMV seronegative and was included in the group of approximately 350 seronegative cohort members. Every donor gave a peripheral blood sample, and the peripheral blood mononuclear cells from that sample were used for TCR beta sequencing. The Qiagen DNeasy Blood Extraction Kit was used to extract genomic DNA from the blood cell samples. The CDR3 goes from the cysteine to the phenylalanine over 17 residues. CDR3 DNA only is kept here, 51 bases in frame from base 1. Trimmed from V: 6 bases; trimmed from J: 1 base; junction bases lacking a gene match: 10. CDR1 and CDR2, per the germline V gene, are SGHAT and FQNNGV. Worth noting for this clone: It lacks a known antigen. Base qualities were left out, and no much larger clone turns up one base away.

The sequenced sample consisted of PBMCs. This receptor chain uses TRBV11-2 and TRBJ2-2, with 8 middle bases fitting TRBD1. This receptor was obtained from a man aged 18-30 years in good health and CMV-seronegative. The DNA reads TGTGCCAGCAGGCCAATGTTTGGGACAGGGAACACCGGGGAGCTGTTTTTT. This codes for CASRPMFGTGNTGELFF.